These T cell receptor beta chains were read from a single sample in a study of blood T cell repertoires in COVID-19. Clones were sequenced by immunoSEQ multiplex PCR, and TCRdb holds only the in-frame ones, with some missing. The sample yields fewer than 600,000 clones, about 88% seen once. Sequencing input: peripheral blood. These receptors originate from a man between 18 and 29 years old with COVID-19, enrolled during active disease. Each CDR3 is given with its conserved first and last residue. D genes are given only for firm matches. The size entry is marked missing in some rows and otherwise reads once, few, many or a size class.

d_call,v_call,j_call,clone_size,cdr3_nt,cdr3_aa
TRBD2,TRBV6-5,TRBJ2-1,once,TGTGCCAGCAGTTACCGGCTAGCGGGAGGGAATCAGTTCTTC,CASSYRLAGGNQFF
TRBD1,TRBV4-1,TRBJ2-3,NA,TGCGCCAGCAGCCAAGGCAACAGGGGGGTAGATACGCAGTATTTT,CASSQGNRGVDTQYF
NA,TRBV5-1,TRBJ2-2,NA,TGCGCCAGCAGCTTAGGGGGTGCAATCGGGGAGCTGTTTTTT,CASSLGGAIGELFF
NA,TRBV11-3,TRBJ2-1,NA,TGTGCCAGCAGCTTAGGCAGCTCCTACAATGAGCAGTTCTTC,CASSLGSSYNEQFF
NA,TRBV5-1,TRBJ2-7,NA,TGCGCCAGCAGGTGGAAGGATAGCGGTAGCTCCTACGAGCAGTACTTC,CASRWKDSGSSYEQYF
NA,TRBV21-1,TRBJ2-1,NA,TGTGCCAGCAGCAAACCATCGTCTACTAGCTCGTACAATGAGCAGTTCTTC,CASSKPSSTSSYNEQFF
NA,TRBV6-5,TRBJ1-3,NA,TGTGCCAGCAGTTCGACACCCGTCGGAAACACCATATATTTT,CASSSTPVGNTIYF
NA,TRBV2,TRBJ1-6,NA,TGTGCCACCGCGATTAAGTGGAATTCACCCCTCCACTTT,CATAIKWNSPLHF
NA,TRBV29-1,TRBJ1-1,few,TGCAGCGCCGTACAGGGATCGTACACTGAAGCTTTCTTT,CSAVQGSYTEAFF
TRBD1,TRBV9,TRBJ2-3,NA,TGTGCCAGCAGCGTAGCTGGGACAGGGGGAGATACGCAGTATTTT,CASSVAGTGGDTQYF
NA,TRBV6-2/TRBV6-3,TRBJ1-4,once,TGTGCCAGCAGCGTACGACAGGCCAACAATGAAAAACTGTTTTTT,CASSVRQANNEKLFF
NA,TRBV5-1,TRBJ1-4,NA,TGCGCCAGCAGCTTGGGACAGAATGAAAAACTGTTTTTT,CASSLGQNEKLFF
NA,TRBV18,TRBJ2-5,NA,TGTGCCAGCTCACCTCCTGAAGTTGTTGAGGCCCAGTACTTC,CASSPPEVVEAQYF
TRBD2,TRBV25-1,TRBJ2-1,NA,TGTGCCAGCAGTGAATTACTGTCTAGCGGACACAATGAGCAGTTCTTC,CASSELLSSGHNEQFF
NA,TRBV29-1,TRBJ2-3,NA,TGCAGCGTTGGAGGGGGAAAAGGCACAGATACGCAGTATTTT,CSVGGGKGTDTQYF
NA,TRBV10-3,TRBJ1-1,NA,TGTGCCATCAGTGAGTCGACCGGGGTCAAGAATCCGAACACTGAAGCTTTCTTT,CAISESTGVKNPNTEAFF
NA,TRBV18,TRBJ1-1,NA,TGTGCCAGCTCAACGACAGGACCGAACACTGAAGCTTTCTTT,CASSTTGPNTEAFF
NA,TRBV10-3,TRBJ2-1,once,TGTGCCATCAGGAACCATGGACAGCCCCAGTTCTTC,CAIRNHGQPQFF
TRBD1,TRBV7-9,TRBJ2-5,NA,TGTGCCAGCAGCCGGATACAGGGGGAGACCCAGTACTTC,CASSRIQGETQYF
NA,TRBV19,TRBJ2-2,NA,TGTGCCAGTAGTATACAGTCTACCGGGGAGCTGTTTTTT,CASSIQSTGELFF
NA,TRBV30,TRBJ1-5,NA,TGTGCCTGGAGTAGTGGCGGGTTACATCAGCCCCAGCATTTT,CAWSSGGLHQPQHF
TRBD1,TRBV7-9,TRBJ2-3,once,TGTGCCAGCAGCGACAGGGGGTTCACAGATACGCAGTATTTT,CASSDRGFTDTQYF
NA,TRBV12-3/TRBV12-4,TRBJ2-1,NA,TGTGCCAGCAGGGGAGACAATGAGCAGTTCTTC,CASRGDNEQFF
TRBD2,TRBV4-1,TRBJ2-1,NA,TGCGCCAGCAGCCAAGATCTAGGGACTAGCGGAAACAATGAGCAGTTCTTC,CASSQDLGTSGNNEQFF
NA,TRBV9,TRBJ2-7,NA,TGTGCCAGCAGCCCTGATGATGGGGGAGGCTACGAGCAGTACTTC,CASSPDDGGGYEQYF
NA,TRBV7-9,TRBJ2-1,NA,TGTGCCAGCAGGTACTACGCGGGACTTCCGAGCTCCTACAATGAGCAGTTCTTC,CASRYYAGLPSSYNEQFF
TRBD1,TRBV25-1,TRBJ1-1,few,TGTGCCAGCAGTGAATTGGGGCCCGGTTTGGGACAGAAAGCTTTCTTT,CASSELGPGLGQKAFF
NA,TRBV18,TRBJ1-2,NA,TGTGCCAGCTCACGGGGGCATGCCGACTATGGCTACACCTTC,CASSRGHADYGYTF
NA,TRBV19,TRBJ1-2,once,TGTGCCAGTAGTATGTACGAGGGCGCGGACTATGGCTACACCTTC,CASSMYEGADYGYTF
NA,TRBV5-4,TRBJ1-6,NA,TGTGCCAGCAGCTTGGAGAGGGGGAATTCACCCCTCCACTTT,CASSLERGNSPLHF
NA,TRBV7-9,TRBJ1-4,once,TGTGCCAGCAGCCTTTACGGTGCAACTAATGAAAAACTGTTTTTT,CASSLYGATNEKLFF
TRBD1,TRBV30,TRBJ2-3,NA,TGTGCCTGGGGGCCGGGACAGGGGGCCACAGATACGCAGTATTTT,CAWGPGQGATDTQYF
NA,TRBV5-1,TRBJ2-7,NA,TGCGCCAGCAGCTTGGGGACAGAATACGAGCAGTACTTC,CASSLGTEYEQYF
TRBD1,TRBV6-1,TRBJ2-7,few,TGTGCCAGCAGGGCCGGACAGGGGCCTCTCTACGAGCAGTACTTC,CASRAGQGPLYEQYF
TRBD1,TRBV12-3/TRBV12-4,TRBJ2-7,NA,TGTGCCAGCAGGCAGGGGGCTATAGGTGAGCAGTACTTC,CASRQGAIGEQYF
NA,TRBV9,TRBJ1-6,NA,TGTGCCAGCAGCGGGGCCTATTCACCCCTCCACTTT,CASSGAYSPLHF
TRBD1,TRBV7-9,TRBJ1-1,NA,TGTGCCAGCAGCTTGACAACAGGGGTCACTGAAGCTTTCTTT,CASSLTTGVTEAFF
NA,TRBV15,TRBJ1-2,NA,TGTGCCACCAGCAGAGTCAGGAGGGGGACTAAAGTAAACTATGGCTACACCTTC,CATSRVRRGTKVNYGYTF
TRBD1,TRBV11-2,TRBJ2-1,NA,TGTGCCAGCAGCACGGACAGGGTAAATGAGCAGTTCTTC,CASSTDRVNEQFF
NA,TRBV5-4,TRBJ1-1,few,TGTGCCAGCAGCTTTCGGGGAGGGGACACTGAAGCTTTCTTT,CASSFRGGDTEAFF
NA,TRBV2,TRBJ2-2,NA,TGTGCCAGCAGAGCTAACGAGGGCGGGGAGCTGTTTTTT,CASRANEGGELFF
NA,TRBV14,TRBJ1-3,once,TGTGCCAGCAGCCCCCACGCCGGGACTAGTGGAAACACCATATATTTT,CASSPHAGTSGNTIYF
TRBD1,TRBV27,TRBJ2-1,NA,TGTGCCAGCAGTTTGGGGACAGGTCTGAACAATGAGCAGTTCTTC,CASSLGTGLNNEQFF
NA,TRBV27,TRBJ2-7,once,TGTGCCAGCAGTTTGAGAATTCGCCGGAGTTTC,CASSLRIRRSF
NA,TRBV19,TRBJ2-2,NA,TGTGCCAGTAGTATTTACAGGGAAACCGGGGAGCTGTTTTTT,CASSIYRETGELFF
NA,TRBV5-4,TRBJ2-5,NA,TGTGCCAGCGGGCCCCAAGAGACCCAGTACTTC,CASGPQETQYF
TRBD2,TRBV11-2,TRBJ2-7,NA,TGTGCCAGCAGCTTAAGGGTAGCGGGTCCCTACGAGCAGTACTTC,CASSLRVAGPYEQYF
NA,TRBV18,TRBJ1-4,once,TGTGCCAGCTCACCTCAGGAAACTAATGAAAAACTGTTTTTT,CASSPQETNEKLFF
TRBD1,TRBV29-1,TRBJ2-5,NA,TGCAGCGTAGGACAGGTTATCCGGGAGACCCAGTACTTC,CSVGQVIRETQYF
TRBD1,TRBV27,TRBJ2-3,NA,TGTGCCAGCAGCCGACAGGGGGGCACAGATACGCAGTATTTT,CASSRQGGTDTQYF
NA,TRBV7-8,TRBJ2-7,NA,TGTGCCAGCAGCTTAAGAGCTCCTGACTCCGCGGCTGACTACGAGCAGTACTTC,CASSLRAPDSAADYEQYF